The rows below give T cell receptor beta chains drawn from one sample of a study of regulatory T cells in long-lasting Graves disease. TCRdb passed the multiplex PCR reads through MiXCR, listing each CDR3 protein once. The sample consists of roughly 500,000 distinct CDR3 sequences, 20% to 25% of them appearing once. Specimen: peripheral blood mononuclear cells (PBMCs), collected when the disease was refractory, from a patient treated with antithyroid drugs. These receptors were obtained from a female donor with Graves disease. Both conserved end residues are trimmed from each CDR3.

V: TRBV6-5; CDR3: ASSSPPGVYTEAF
V: TRBV29-1; CDR3: SVAADTGSYGYT
V: TRBV28; CDR3: ASSNPPGTTDTQY
V: TRBV11-2; CDR3: ASTGTSGDSWEQY
V: TRBV12-3/TRBV12-4; CDR3: ASSFYSSGNTIY
V: TRBV27; CDR3: ASRGIGAGEETQY
V: TRBV5-6; CDR3: ASSLKGGYGYT
V: TRBV20-1; CDR3: SAPGGDYGYT
V: TRBV29-1; CDR3: SVTGGGYEQY
V: TRBV4-3; CDR3: ASSQSPATEAF
V: TRBV6-2/TRBV6-3; CDR3: ASSYVLRDLNTEAF
V: TRBV19; CDR3: ASKVSRGEFNQPQH
V: TRBV28; CDR3: ASRNQDGRTRGYT
V: TRBV7-3; CDR3: ASSAGRGENTEAF
V: TRBV30; CDR3: ACTLNTEAF
V: TRBV28; CDR3: ASGDLYNEQF
V: TRBV28; CDR3: ASSSTPGSGYEQY
V: TRBV29-1; CDR3: SVSLLEDTEAF
V: TRBV6-1; CDR3: ASRGTGIGRYEQY
V: TRBV7-8; CDR3: ASSLIGPPNSPLH
V: TRBV7-2; CDR3: ASRLQGLLANEKLF
V: TRBV28; CDR3: ASSFLAGGAYEQY
V: TRBV20-1; CDR3: SASLPGRVNTEAF
V: TRBV29-1; CDR3: SVADSGQPQH
V: TRBV28; CDR3: ASSPSRTSVLGEQY
V: TRBV2; CDR3: ASSPNTGPTEAF
V: TRBV11-2; CDR3: ASSLVANQMGKLF
V: TRBV2; CDR3: ASSPGTGLPQPQH
V: TRBV28; CDR3: ASSLIPDLYGYT
V: TRBV7-2; CDR3: ASSLVSGEGVEQY
V: TRBV6-2/TRBV6-3; CDR3: ASTYSPDPPDTQY
V: TRBV5-4; CDR3: ASSLLGAGYREQF
V: TRBV20-1; CDR3: SAYPGQGGYEQY
V: TRBV11-2; CDR3: ASSLSVGEDTQY
V: TRBV20-1; CDR3: SATSYPLGNEQF
V: TRBV28; CDR3: ATYGTSGKFSYEQY
V: TRBV30; CDR3: ALQSMSYEQY
V: TRBV7-9; CDR3: ASSLGGRTIHTGELF
V: TRBV6-1; CDR3: ASSLEGNNYGYT
V: TRBV28; CDR3: ASSLRVATQETQY
V: TRBV28; CDR3: ASRSLGEQY
V: TRBV14; CDR3: ASSHGTSEQY
V: TRBV11-3; CDR3: ASRGTVHSNQPQH
V: TRBV30; CDR3: AWSPPGAAGANVLT
V: TRBV24-1; CDR3: ATSDFNWAGGEETQY
V: TRBV9; CDR3: ASSILGTSGETQY
V: TRBV28; CDR3: ASRSGGGETQY
V: TRBV7-2; CDR3: ASSLASGVGAEAF
V: TRBV7-9; CDR3: ASSLGEPGWEQY
V: TRBV18; CDR3: ASSPGGKTQY
V: TRBV20-1; CDR3: SAREGDEKLF
V: TRBV19; CDR3: ASSTRPVERANYGYT
V: TRBV5-1; CDR3: ATERGKQETQY
V: TRBV14; CDR3: ASSQVKGLGYEQY
V: TRBV20-1; CDR3: SARAPRTGLLVDEKLF
V: TRBV20-1; CDR3: SASGPGGTEAF
V: TRBV29-1; CDR3: SVVRQRVETQY
V: TRBV27; CDR3: ASSYRRNTEAF
V: TRBV7-9; CDR3: ASSLSVVSPLH